This TCR beta chain was identified during a study of blood T cells in healthy people across ages. Study-level results: Both naive CD4+ cell counts and diversity were greater in long-lived donors than in aged donors.

A second PCR of roughly 7 to 11 cycles used a sample-barcoded 5' primer and a J-beta primer mix. Each CDR3 protein gets one entry after TCRdb re-called the 5' RACE reads with MiXCR. The table shows 1.4 million to 1.5 million distinct CDR3 sequences, with roughly 40% occurring only once. This clonotype was seen a handful of times. The antigen is unknown. V shed 9 bases and J shed 2 bases, with 10 bases lying between them. The CDR3 has 12 residues. CDR1 and CDR2 from the germline V gene are SEHNR and FQNEAQ (reference sequence). Material for sequencing was blood. V is TRBV7-9 and J is TRBJ2-5, with D hard to call. The clonotype comes from a young woman in good health. The CDR3 region has the DNA TGTGCCAGTGGATGGGGTCAAGAGACCCAGTACTTC. Amino acids: CASGWGQETQYF.